The T cell receptor (beta chain) described here comes from a study of cytomegalovirus exposure and HLA in healthy donors. The study's findings and limits: In presence/absence analyses, roughly uniform sequencing depth across donors was assumed.

The PCR had 60 Vbeta and 13 Jbeta primers. TCRdb keeps only in-frame clones here, not all; method: immunoSEQ multiplex PCR. The sample carries fewer than 100,000 clones, approximately 78% recorded once. The CDR3 length is 18 residues. Looked up from germline, CDR1 is MGHDK and CDR2 is SYGVNS. Trimming took 1 base from V and 4 from J; bases not matched to a gene: 11. On this clone itself: The target antigen is unknown.

The TCR originated in a woman in her sixties or seventies in good health and CMV-seronegative. This chain connects TRBV25-1 to TRBJ2-5; 11 bases line up with TRBD1. Sequenced material: PBMCs. CDR3: CASSEFGPGTGGGETQYF. CDR3 bases: TGTGCCAGCAGTGAATTTGGGCCAGGGACAGGGGGAGGAGAGACCCAGTACTTC.